These 21 T cell receptor beta chains came from one sample sequenced in a study of control samples from healthy donors and cancer patients. Data came from immunoSEQ multiplex PCR; TCRdb stores just in-frame clones and leaves some out. This table holds 75,000 to 95,000 clones, roughly 93% found once. The material sequenced was blood. These receptors were taken from a woman in her twenties or thirties in good health.

V is TRBV27 and J is TRBJ1-2; tentatively, D is TRBD1 (5 bases). CDR3 length: 16 amino acids. Trimming stripped 5 bases from V and 3 bases from J, with 19 bases between. The germline CDR1 and CDR2 sequences are MNHEY and SMNVEV (reference sequence). This chain's CDR3 is CASSPFKGREDYGYTF. The CDR3 DNA is TGTGCCAGCAGTCCGTTTAAAGGCAGGGAGGACTATGGCTACACCTTC.

The chain is built from TRBV29-1 and TRBJ1-2; 7 nucleotides line up with TRBD1. V was pared by 5 bases and J by 4 bases, with 4 bases of the junction left unmatched. The CDR3 extends over 12 amino acids. Germline V CDR1 and CDR2: SQVTM, ANQGSEA. This chain's CDR3 is CSVRQGSYGYTF. The CDR3 bases are TGCAGCGTTCGACAGGGCTCCTATGGCTACACCTTC.

The chain has TRBV9 and TRBJ2-5, with 11 positions matching TRBD2. CDR1 is SGDLS and CDR2 is YYNGEE in the germline V gene. The V gene end was trimmed by 3 bases and the J gene end by 1 base; junction bases not matched to a gene: 5. The CDR3 extends over 16 amino acids. In nucleotides, the CDR3 is TGTGCCAGCAGCGGATCCGGGACTAGCGGCCAAGAGACCCAGTACTTC. Its protein product is CASSGSGTSGQETQYF.

V and J are TRBV7-3 and TRBJ2-2, with D tentatively TRBD1 (6 bases). V was shortened by 5 bases and J by 0 bases, with 10 bases between the two germline ends. Germline V CDR1 and CDR2: SGHTA, FQGTGA. The CDR3 length is 15 residues. In DNA form, the CDR3 reads TGTGCCAGCAGCCCACAGGGATCGAACACCGGGGAGCTGTTTTTT. Translation gives CASSPQGSNTGELFF.

This chain joins TRBV28 and TRBJ1-2; no definite D call. The germline V gene has CDR1 MDHEN and CDR2 SYDVKM. The CDR3 totals 13 residues. The V end was cut by 4 bases, the J end by 5 bases, with 11 bases between. The CDR3: CASSSPPGYGYTF. CDR3 nucleotides: TGTGCCAGCAGTTCCCCACCGGGTTATGGCTACACCTTC.

The rearrangement links TRBV18 to TRBJ1-1; TRBD1 agrees at 11 bases. Unmatched junction bases numbered 5, after V lost 3 bases and J lost 5 bases. The CDR3 totals 15 residues. Germline V gene lookup returns CDR1 KGHSH and CDR2 LQKENI. DNA of the CDR3: TGTGCCAGCTCACCTTCGGGACAGGGGGGGACTGAAGCTTTCTTT. The encoded protein is CASSPSGQGGTEAFF.

This rearrangement joins TRBV3-1 (or the pseudogene TRBV3-2) to TRBJ1-2, with a weak D call TRBD1 (6 bases). Germline V lookup: CDR1 LGHDT, CDR2 YNNKEL (reference sequence). Trimming left V 5 bases short and J 4 bases short, with 23 bases between. The CDR3 extends over 17 amino acids. The DNA of the CDR3 is TGTGCCAGCAGCTCGCCGGACCCCCAACTAGGGGGCTATGGCTACACCTTC. Protein sequence: CASSSPDPQLGGYGYTF.

The chain uses TRBV27 and TRBJ2-1, with a possible D match to TRBD1 (6 bases). The germline V gene has CDR1 MNHEY and CDR2 SMNVEV (reference sequence). The germline V and J ends were trimmed by 4 bases and 9 bases, with 22 bases remaining between them. This CDR3 is 16 amino acids long. CDR3 DNA sequence: TGTGCCAGCAGTTCGAGAAACAGACAGGTTTCAGGTGAGCAGTTCTTC. Its translation: CASSSRNRQVSGEQFF.

This rearrangement joins TRBV7-9 to TRBJ2-1, with D perhaps matching TRBD1 (6 bases). Trimming pared 8 bases from V and 7 bases from J, leaving 21 bases between. The CDR3 is 15 residues long. The germline CDR1 and CDR2 sequences are SEHNR and FQNEAQ (reference sequence). In DNA, the CDR3 is TGTGCCAGCCGAACAGGGACGGGTATCTTGAATGAGCAGTTCTTC. It yields the protein CASRTGTGILNEQFF.

V gene TRBV19 combines with J gene TRBJ2-1, with TRBD1 matching over 8 bases. The CDR3 has 17 amino acids. Trimming at V came to 3 bases and at J to 2 bases, leaving 9 bases not matched to a gene. Germline V gives CDR1 LNHDA, CDR2 SQIVND (reference sequence). The CDR3 DNA follows: TGTGCCAGTAGTATTTCAGGGGGCGGTTTCCCCTACAATGAGCAGTTCTTC. This codes for CASSISGGGFPYNEQFF.

The CDR3 DNA follows: TGTGCCACCAGTGATGCGGGGGGCACAGATACGCAGTATTTT. It yields the protein CATSDAGGTDTQYF. The V gene is TRBV24-1, the J gene TRBJ2-3, with 7 bases that match TRBD2. The V segment lost 3 bases and the J segment 1 base; nucleotides outside the gene matches: 0. The CDR3 consists of 14 residues. Germline V CDR1 and CDR2: KGHDR, SFDVKD.

J is TRBJ2-1 and V is TRBV11-3, with 9 bases identical to TRBD1. V was clipped by 8 bases and J by 4 bases; unmatched bases: 9. Germline loops: CDR1 SGHNT, CDR2 YENEEA. The CDR3 is 15 amino acids. Here the CDR3 DNA reads TGTGCCAGCCAATCTCGGGACAGGGATTACAATGAGCAGTTCTTC. This sequence encodes CASQSRDRDYNEQFF.

The chain joins TRBV5-1 to TRBJ1-5, with TRBD1 matching over 7 bases. J lost 5 bases, V lost 4 bases, and 9 bases had no gene match. This CDR3 spans 15 amino acids. Per the germline V gene, CDR1 is SGHRS and CDR2 is YFSETQ. CDR3 loop: CASSPDGTEYQPQHF. For the CDR3, the DNA is TGCGCCAGCAGCCCGGACGGGACAGAATATCAGCCCCAGCATTTT.

For this clone: Germline is not matched at one junction end, which may reflect a read error. The genes are TRBV2 and TRBJ1-6; D unresolved. Germline V lookup: CDR1 SNHLY, CDR2 FYNNEI. This CDR3 has 15 residues. CDR3 in DNA: TGTGCCAGCATTAGAGGAGGGTCCTCTAATTCACCCCTCCACTTT. Translating it yields CASIRGGSSNSPLHF. Together with reference TRBV2 and TRBJ1-6, the CDR3 gives the full variable domain: EPEVTQTPSHQVTQMGQEVILRCVPISNHLYFYWYRQILGQKVEFLVSFYNNEISEKSEIFDDQFSVERPDGSNFTLKIRSTKLEDSAMYFCASIRGGSSNSPLHFGNGTRLTVT.

The rearrangement uses TRBV5-8 and TRBJ2-2; TRBD1 matches at 7 bases. The CDR3 has 13 residues. CDR1 and CDR2 (germline): SGHTS, YDEGEE. With V trimmed by 4 bases and J by 5 bases, 2 bases remained unmatched. The CDR3 DNA reads as TGTGCCAGCAGCCTGACAGGGACCGGGGAGCTGTTTTTT. Translating gives CASSLTGTGELFF.

The J gene is TRBJ1-6, the V gene TRBV12-3 or TRBV12-4; 7 bases line up with TRBD1. This CDR3 spans 13 amino acids. Trimming took 5 bases from V and 7 from J; bases not matched to a gene: 2. Written as DNA, the CDR3 is TGTGCCAGCAGTCCAGGGGGGAATTCACCCCTCCACTTT. This translates into CASSPGGNSPLHF.

The V call is TRBV24-1, the J call TRBJ2-5; tentatively, D is TRBD1 (6 bases). This CDR3 comprises 13 residues. CDR1 and CDR2 (germline): KGHDR, SFDVKD. V shed 1 base and J shed 7 bases, with 9 bases lying between them. CDR3 residues: CATSDLTGRTQYF. The CDR3 nucleotides are TGTGCCACCAGTGATTTAACAGGGAGGACCCAGTACTTC.

The V call is TRBV4-2, the J call TRBJ1-1; the match to TRBD1 covers 12 bases. CDR1 is LGHNA, CDR2 YNFKEQ, per germline. CDR3 length: 22 amino acids. Trimming cost V 2 bases and J 0 bases; bases outside gene matches: 19. Here the CDR3 DNA reads TGTGCCAGCAGCCAACTCCAACCGGGACAGGGGGCACTCAGGGCTATGAACACTGAAGCTTTCTTT. Protein product: CASSQLQPGQGALRAMNTEAFF.

The chain carries TRBV6-5 and TRBJ2-1; TRBD2 matches 15 bases. The CDR3 is 15 amino acids. Germline CDR1 and CDR2: MNHEY and SVGAGI. J was trimmed by 9 bases and V by 6 bases; bases with no gene match: 6. CDR3 residues: CASRPRGLAGGEQFF. The CDR3 DNA sequence: TGTGCCAGCAGACCTAGGGGACTAGCGGGGGGTGAGCAGTTCTTC.

The J gene is TRBJ2-1, the V gene TRBV6-5; D not certain. This CDR3 comprises 15 residues. Trimming left V 2 bases short and J 0 bases short, with 8 bases between. Germline CDR1 reads MNHEY; CDR2 reads SVGAGI. The CDR3 reads CASSYERSSYNEQFF. The CDR3 nucleotides read TGTGCCAGCAGTTACGAACGGAGCTCCTACAATGAGCAGTTCTTC.

The V gene is TRBV5-1, the J gene TRBJ1-1; D perhaps matches TRBD1 (5 bases). The length of the CDR3 is 14 residues. V was trimmed by 3 bases and J by 0 bases, leaving 9 bases between them. Germline values: CDR1 SGHRS, CDR2 YFSETQ. CDR3: CASSSGTLNTEAFF. The CDR3 region has the DNA TGCGCCAGCAGCTCCGGGACGCTGAACACTGAAGCTTTCTTT. Full variable domain (remainder filled in from reference TRBV5-1 and TRBJ1-1): KAGVTQTPRYLIKTRGQQVTLSCSPISGHRSVSWYQQTPGQGLQFLFEYFSETQRNKGNFPGRFSGRQFSNSRSEMNVSTLELGDSALYLCASSSGTLNTEAFFGQGTRLTVV.